One sample yielded the 19 T cell receptor beta chains listed below, sequenced in a study of blood T cell repertoires in COVID-19. This table comes from immunoSEQ multiplex PCR, and its TCRdb copy is limited to in-frame clones, with some not included. Seen here are 300,000 to 400,000 clones, more than 75% observed once, and the top ten hold more than 3%. Sequenced: peripheral blood. These TCRs come from a woman younger than 35 who had recovered from COVID-19.

The gene calls are TRBV11-3 and TRBJ1-2; 7 nucleotides align to TRBD1. This CDR3 region has 16 residues. V lost 5 bases and J lost 0; bases outside the gene matches: 9. CDR1 is SGHNT and CDR2 is YENEEA in the germline V gene. This CDR3 is CASSLPGTATNYGYTF. The DNA of the CDR3 is TGTGCCAGCAGCCTACCGGGGACAGCTACTAACTATGGCTACACCTTC. The complete variable domain, with remaining parts taken from reference TRBV11-3 and TRBJ1-2, reads EAGVVQSPRYKIIEKKQPVAFWCNPISGHNTLYWYLQNLGQGPELLIRYENEEAVDDSQLPKDRFSAERLKGVDSTLKIQPAELGDSAVYLCASSLPGTATNYGYTFGSGTRLTVV.

This chain connects TRBV28 to TRBJ1-6, with no clear D. The CDR3 has 11 residues. CDR1 is MDHEN, CDR2 SYDVKM, per germline. The ends were cut back, 5 bases at V and 11 bases at J, with 7 bases in the middle. Here the CDR3 DNA reads TGTGCCAGCAGTGGTCGGGCACCCCTCCACTTT. It is translated as CASSGRAPLHF.

This clone has a handful of counts. The V gene is TRBV19, the J gene TRBJ2-7; D perhaps matches TRBD2 (5 bases). Trimming left V 3 bases short and J 5 bases short, with 14 bases between. Germline CDR1 LNHDA, CDR2 SQIVND (reference sequence). This CDR3 has 14 amino acids. This CDR3 is CASSIGTSGDEQYV. The DNA of the CDR3 is TGTGCCAGTAGTATTGGAACGAGCGGTGACGAGCAGTACGTC.

The CDR3 bases are TGCGCCAGCGGACAGGCCTATGGCTACACCTTC. Translated, it gives CASGQAYGYTF. This chain joins TRBV10-2 and TRBJ1-2; 7 nucleotides line up with TRBD1. Looked up from germline, CDR1 is WSHSY and CDR2 is SAAADI. The CDR3 extends over 11 amino acids. The trim removed 8 bases at V and 4 bases at J, leaving 1 base unmatched.

This chain uses TRBV7-9 with TRBJ1-2; D is uncertain. The CDR3 has 14 residues. V lost 5 bases to trimming and J lost 4 bases, with 14 bases between them. From germline, CDR1 is SEHNR and CDR2 FQNEAQ (reference sequence). In DNA form, the CDR3 reads TGTGCCAGCAGCCAGGAGGGATCTGGCTATGGCTACACCTTC. Translating gives CASSQEGSGYGYTF.

The V and J genes are TRBV27 and TRBJ1-5; 10 nucleotides match TRBD1. This CDR3 has 16 amino acids. The germline gives CDR1 MNHEY, CDR2 SMNVEV (reference sequence). The V gene end was trimmed by 6 bases and the J gene end by 7 bases; junction bases not matched to a gene: 12. The DNA for the CDR3 is TGTGCCAGCAGGGAATACGGGACAGGGGCGCGGCAGCCCCAGCATTTT. Translation gives CASREYGTGARQPQHF.

This chain connects TRBV27 to TRBJ1-3; no definite D call. Per germline, CDR1 MNHEY and CDR2 SMNVEV (reference sequence). CDR3 length: 15 residues. Trimming took off 3 bases at V and 0 bases at J, with 9 bases between the two ends. The DNA of the CDR3 is TGTGCCAGCAGTTTTCGGCAGGCCTCTGGAAACACCATATATTTT. Translated, it gives CASSFRQASGNTIYF.

The chain has TRBV18 and TRBJ1-2; a possible D gene is TRBD1 (6 bases). V shed 1 base and J shed 0 bases, with 21 bases lying between them. Germline CDR1 KGHSH, CDR2 LQKENI. The CDR3 sequence is 19 residues long. CDR3 sequence (DNA): TGTGCCAGCTCACCACTTCTAGTACGGACAGCGCACTCTAACTATGGCTACACCTTC. Translation: CASSPLLVRTAHSNYGYTF.

This clone has ten or more counts. The chain uses TRBV9 and TRBJ1-6, with D unclear. Trimming removed 7 bases at V and 0 bases at J, with 11 bases between. Germline V gene sequence: CDR1 SGDLS, CDR2 YYNGEE. This CDR3 spans 15 amino acids. The CDR3 region has the DNA TGTGCCAGCGGCGCGGAGTCCTCCTATAATTCACCCCTCCACTTT. This encodes CASGAESSYNSPLHF.

The V call is TRBV18, the J call TRBJ1-3; 7 nucleotides line up with TRBD1. The CDR3 contains 15 residues. CDR1 is KGHSH and CDR2 is LQKENI in the germline V gene. V lost 6 bases and J lost 3; bases outside the gene matches: 8. The chain's CDR3 is CASSDTTGYGNTIYF. CDR3 DNA sequence: TGTGCCAGCTCCGACACGACAGGGTATGGAAACACCATATATTTT.

The chain employs TRBV18 and TRBJ1-2; 9 bases map to TRBD1. Losses at the gene ends were 8 bases for V and 8 bases for J; bases not matched to a gene: 9. Per the germline V gene, CDR1 is KGHSH and CDR2 is LQKENI. This CDR3 is 13 amino acids long. CDR3: CASTTQGARGYTF. Here the CDR3 DNA reads TGTGCCAGCACAACACAGGGGGCGCGGGGCTACACCTTC.

The chain uses TRBV5-1 and TRBJ2-3, with 7 positions matching TRBD1. CDR1 is SGHRS and CDR2 is YFSETQ in the germline V gene. V was clipped by 2 bases and J by 6 bases; unmatched bases: 6. CDR3 size: 14 residues. This chain's CDR3 is CASSFDRARDTQYF. CDR3 nucleotide sequence: TGCGCCAGCAGCTTTGACAGGGCCAGGGATACGCAGTATTTT.

V gene TRBV19 combines with J gene TRBJ2-1; 12 positions agree with TRBD2. Germline CDR1 and CDR2: LNHDA and SQIVND (reference sequence). CDR3 length: 16 amino acids. The V and J ends lost 6 bases and 4 bases, in that order; junction bases with no gene match: 7. The CDR3 DNA follows: TGTGCCAGTAGCCGGACTAGCGGGATTCCTTACAATGAGCAGTTCTTC. Encoded protein: CASSRTSGIPYNEQFF.

The genes are TRBV28 and TRBJ2-3, with 9 positions matching TRBD2. Trimming at V came to 5 bases and at J to 0 bases, leaving 9 bases not matched to a gene. This CDR3 is 17 amino acids long. Germline CDR1 reads MDHEN; CDR2 reads SYDVKM. The CDR3 bases are TGTGCCAGCAGTCCGTTAGAGACTAGCGGTAGCACAGATACGCAGTATTTT. This codes for CASSPLETSGSTDTQYF.

The chain carries TRBV10-3 and TRBJ1-1; 7 positions match TRBD1. Looked up from germline, CDR1 is ENHRY and CDR2 is SYGVKD. V was pared by 11 bases and J by 0 bases, with 18 bases of the junction left unmatched. The CDR3 is 17 amino acids. CDR3 sequence: CAANHRGKSSVNTEAFF. In nucleotides, the CDR3 is TGTGCCGCAAACCACAGGGGAAAATCGTCAGTGAACACTGAAGCTTTCTTT.

V and J are TRBV28 and TRBJ1-3; D remains ambiguous. The V and J ends lost 2 bases and 3 bases respectively, with 11 bases between them. The germline V gene has CDR1 MDHEN and CDR2 SYDVKM. This CDR3 spans 15 amino acids. Here the CDR3 reads CASSLRGNIGNTIYF. The CDR3 nucleotides are TGTGCCAGCAGTTTACGAGGGAACATTGGAAACACCATATATTTT.

Written as DNA, the CDR3 is TGTGCCAGTATTGCCCCTGACATTTCCTACGAGCAGTACGTC. Protein sequence: CASIAPDISYEQYV. The chain uses TRBV19 and TRBJ2-7; D is undetermined. Trimming removed 7 bases from V and 1 base from J, with 14 bases in between. This CDR3 is 14 amino acids long. The germline V gene encodes CDR1 LNHDA and CDR2 SQIVND (reference sequence).

V is TRBV11-3 and J is TRBJ2-7, with 7 bases fitting TRBD2. Unmatched junction bases numbered 10, after V lost 6 bases and J lost 2 bases. Germline V lookup: CDR1 SGHNT, CDR2 YENEEA. The CDR3 sequence is 15 residues long. Here the CDR3 reads CASSREYAGAYEQYV. DNA for the CDR3: TGTGCCAGCAGTAGGGAATATGCGGGGGCCTACGAGCAGTACGTC.

The chain has TRBV10-3 and TRBJ2-1; 9 nucleotides match TRBD2. The CDR3 loop spans 14 amino acids. The V segment lost 7 bases and the J segment 10 bases; nucleotides outside the gene matches: 11. The germline gives CDR1 ENHRY, CDR2 SYGVKD. The CDR3 protein is CAINDSGSLREQFF. CDR3 DNA: TGTGCCATCAATGATAGCGGGAGCTTAAGGGAGCAGTTCTTC.